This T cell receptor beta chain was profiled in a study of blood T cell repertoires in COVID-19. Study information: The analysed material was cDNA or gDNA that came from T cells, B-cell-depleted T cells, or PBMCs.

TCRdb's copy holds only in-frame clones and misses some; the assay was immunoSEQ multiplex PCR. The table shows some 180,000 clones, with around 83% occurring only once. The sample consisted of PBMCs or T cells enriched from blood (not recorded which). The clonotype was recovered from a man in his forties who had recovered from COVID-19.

Written as DNA, the CDR3 is TGTGCCTGGGGGCGGAACACTGAAGCTTTCTTT. Protein: CAWGRNTEAFF. The rearrangement uses TRBV30 and TRBJ1-1; D uncertain. Trimming pared 5 bases from V and 1 base from J, leaving 5 bases between. Germline-derived CDR1 and CDR2 are GTSNPN and SVGIG (reference sequence). The CDR3 is 11 amino acids.